This T cell receptor beta chain was profiled in a study of blood T cells in healthy people across ages. The CDR3 totals 13 residues. V lost 7 bases and J 1 base, leaving 10 bases between the germline ends. Germline CDR1 and CDR2: SNHLY and FYNNEI. PCR was performed a second time for about 7 to 11 cycles using a sample-barcoded 5' primer and a J-beta primer mix. TCRdb re-analysed the 5' RACE reads in MiXCR, keeping a single row per CDR3 protein. The sample contains 1,500,000 or so distinct CDR3 sequences, around 59% of which appear only once. The rearrangement joins TRBV2 to TRBJ1-2; tentative D call: TRBD1 (5 bases). The sample comprised blood. The origin of this receptor is a young man in good health. The CDR3 DNA follows: TGTGCCAGCATGAGCAGGGTTAACTATGGCTACACCTTC. This gives the protein CASMSRVNYGYTF.